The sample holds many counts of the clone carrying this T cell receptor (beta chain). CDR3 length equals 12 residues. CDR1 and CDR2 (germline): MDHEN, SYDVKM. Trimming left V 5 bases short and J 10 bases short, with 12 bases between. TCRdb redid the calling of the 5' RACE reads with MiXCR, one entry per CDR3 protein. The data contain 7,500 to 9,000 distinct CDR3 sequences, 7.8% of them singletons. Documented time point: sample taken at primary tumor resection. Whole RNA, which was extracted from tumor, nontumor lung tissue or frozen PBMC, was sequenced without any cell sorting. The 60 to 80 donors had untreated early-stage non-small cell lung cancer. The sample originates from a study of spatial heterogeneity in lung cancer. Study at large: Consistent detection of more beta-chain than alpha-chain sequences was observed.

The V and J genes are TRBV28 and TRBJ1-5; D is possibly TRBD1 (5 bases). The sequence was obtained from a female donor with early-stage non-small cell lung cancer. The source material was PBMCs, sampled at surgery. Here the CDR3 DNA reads TGTGCCAGCAGTGAGGGGCTTAGACCCCAGCATTTT. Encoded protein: CASSEGLRPQHF.